The clone carrying this TCR beta chain has just one count. The antigen is unknown. Version v3.0 of the immunoSEQ assay ran at survey level. The repertoire was sequenced with immunoSEQ multiplex PCR; TCRdb's copy has only in-frame clones and lacks some. The repertoire holds about 25,000 clones, with over 80% as singletons. The data are from a study of long-term antiretroviral therapy in people with HIV. Whole-study findings and limits: Transplant donor controls retained higher diversity, though diversity increased after ART.

The sequence came from a man aged 30 to 39 with HIV. The sample in question was unsorted PBMCs, obtained approximately 4.5 years after starting antiretroviral therapy.

The CDR3 protein is CASPSGGRPDTQYF. As DNA, the CDR3 is TGTGCCAGCCCCTCCGGCGGGAGGCCAGATACGCAGTATTTT. The rearrangement links TRBV2 to TRBJ2-3; 8 bases map to TRBD2. The CDR3 totals 14 residues. Trimming removed 8 bases from V and 4 bases from J; junction bases left unmatched: 8. In germline, CDR1 is SNHLY, CDR2 FYNNEI.